These 32 T cell receptor beta chains share one sample of origin, sequenced in a study of regulatory T cells in long-lasting Graves disease. Time point in this sample: persistent/refractory GD, antithyroid drugs over 5 years with positive TRAb. Generation of the TCR library employed RNA extracted from PBMCs. Investigators prepared the TCR beta libraries by applying iRepertoire HTBI primers and Arm-PCR of CDR3 regions. TCRdb ran MiXCR on the multiplex PCR reads and lists one entry per CDR3 protein. The sample consists of 350,000 to 450,000 distinct CDR3 sequences, around 20% of them appearing once. Sequencing was performed on peripheral blood mononuclear cells (PBMCs), taken when the disease was refractory, from a patient treated with antithyroid drugs. The receptors were sampled from a female donor with Graves disease.

This clonotype was observed many times. The CDR3 loop is CASSQSGRPGQETQYF. The CDR3 DNA reads as TGTGCCAGCAGCCAGAGCGGGAGGCCGGGGCAAGAGACCCAGTACTTC. The chain recombines TRBV7-8 with TRBJ2-5; 9 bases are shared with TRBD2. The CDR3 runs 16 residues. V lost 5 bases to trimming and J lost 2 bases; unmatched junction nucleotides: 9. Germline assignment: CDR1 SGHVS and CDR2 FQNEAQ.

Points on this clonotype: A read error may be the cause here, since a much bigger clone is one base away. The chain combines TRBV7-6 with TRBJ1-2, with D possibly TRBD1 on 6 matching bases. CDR3 length: 12 residues. CDR1 and CDR2 from the germline V gene are SGHVS and FNYEAQ. As DNA, the CDR3 is TGTGCCAGCAGCTCAGGGGCGAGTGGCCACACCTTC. It translates to CASSSGASGHTF. Supplemented by reference TRBV7-6 and TRBJ1-2, the full variable domain reads GAGVSQSPRYKVTKRGQDVALRCDPISGHVSLYWYRQALGQGPEFLTYFNYEAQQDKSGLPNDRFSAERPEGSISTLTIQRTEQRDSAMYRCASSSGASGHTFGSGTRLTVV.

Ten or more counts support this clonotype. The rearrangement joins TRBV2 to TRBJ2-7, with D possibly called TRBD1 or TRBD2 (6 bases each). Germline CDR1 and CDR2: SNHLY and FYNNEI. Trimming took 3 bases from V and 2 from J, leaving 17 bases between them. This CDR3 comprises 16 residues. The chain's CDR3 is CASSDATGARPYEQYF. The CDR3 coding sequence is TGTGCCAGCAGTGACGCTACGGGGGCACGACCCTACGAGCAGTACTTC.

This clonotype showed up just a few times. This chain's CDR3 is CSARVLYEQYF. The CDR3 DNA reads as TGCAGTGCTAGAGTTTTGTACGAGCAGTACTTC. The V and J genes are TRBV20-1 and TRBJ2-7; no clear D gene. V gave up 1 base and J gave up 4 bases, with 5 bases separating them. The CDR3 is 11 residues long. Germline-derived CDR1 and CDR2 are DFQATT and SNEGSKA (reference sequence).

This clonotype showed up many times. The J gene is TRBJ2-5, the V gene TRBV6-1; a weak D match, TRBD1 (5 bases). The germline V gene encodes CDR1 MNHNS and CDR2 SASEGT. The V and J ends lost 8 bases and 1 base respectively, with 14 bases between them. The CDR3 totals 14 residues. The DNA of the CDR3 is TGTGCCAGCGGGTTGGGGCGGATCCAAGAGACCCAGTACTTC. It yields the protein CASGLGRIQETQYF.

About this clonotype: Since no conserved phenylalanine or tryptophan closes the CDR3, a read error is the likely cause. The gene calls are TRBV27 and TRBJ1-1; D gene uncertain. Between the trimmed V and J ends, which lost 9 bases and 0 bases, there was a span of 14 bases. From germline, CDR1 is MNHEY and CDR2 SMNVEV (reference sequence). The CDR3 length is 14 residues. The CDR3, as DNA: TGTGCCAGTCGAACGGGCAGGTTGAACACTGAAGCTTTCTCT. It translates to CASRTGRLNTEAFS.

Ten or more counts support this clonotype. The chain combines TRBV7-2 with TRBJ1-1, with a tentative D call TRBD1 (6 bases). With 2 bases removed from V and 1 base from J, the gap between germline ends came to 8 bases. Germline CDR1 and CDR2: SGHTA and FQGNSA. The CDR3 extends over 14 amino acids. CDR3: CASSLQGWNTEAFF. CDR3 DNA sequence: TGTGCCAGCAGCTTACAGGGGTGGAACACTGAAGCTTTCTTT.

This clonotype came up a few times. Written as DNA, the CDR3 is TGTGCTAGTGGTCCGGGACTAAAAAACATTCAGTACTTC. This encodes CASGPGLKNIQYF. This chain links TRBV12-5 with TRBJ2-4; 7 bases fit TRBD2. With V trimmed by 5 bases and J by 4 bases, 2 bases remained unmatched. Germline V gene data show CDR1 as LGHNT and CDR2 as FRNRAP. The CDR3 is 13 residues long.

This clonotype was seen ten or more times. The gene calls are TRBV6-5 and TRBJ2-5; the D is unclear. Trimming removed 0 bases from V and 0 bases from J, with 8 bases in between. The germline V gene has CDR1 MNHEY and CDR2 SVGAGI. This CDR3 is built from 15 residues. CDR3 in DNA: TGTGCCAGCAGTTACTCCATACAGTACCAAGAGACCCAGTACTTC. Translated, it gives CASSYSIQYQETQYF.

The V and J genes are TRBV27 and TRBJ2-7, with TRBD1 identical over 8 bases. With 6 bases clipped from V and 5 bases from J, the junction kept 6 bases outside the gene matches. The V gene's germline CDR1 is MNHEY and CDR2 SMNVEV (reference sequence). The CDR3 consists of 13 residues. The CDR3 loop reads CASRQGGADEQYF. The CDR3 nucleotides are TGTGCCAGCAGACAGGGGGGTGCCGACGAGCAGTACTTC.

Turning to this clonotype: Because the CDR3 is missing its conserved closing phenylalanine or tryptophan, this is likely a read error. The V and J genes are TRBV7-3 and TRBJ2-5; 8 positions match TRBD2. V lost 5 bases and J lost 4; bases outside the gene matches: 12. Germline loops: CDR1 SGHTA, CDR2 FQGTGA. CDR3 size: 16 residues. The CDR3 sequence: CASSRGAGGIGETQYL. CDR3 DNA: TGTGCCAGCAGCCGAGGGGCGGGGGGCATCGGAGAGACCCAGTACCTC.

This clonotype came up many times. The V call is TRBV5-1, the J call TRBJ2-7; 8 bases map to TRBD1. Germline V gene sequence: CDR1 SGHRS, CDR2 YFSETQ. The CDR3 runs to 13 residues. V lost 2 bases to trimming and J lost 6 bases; unmatched junction nucleotides: 4. CDR3 coding DNA: TGCGCCAGCAGCTTCGGACAGGGACTCGAGCAGTACTTC. Protein product: CASSFGQGLEQYF.

This chain joins TRBV27 and TRBJ2-1, with TRBD2 matching over 12 bases. The trim removed 2 bases at V and 8 bases at J, leaving 16 bases unmatched. The CDR3 extends over 19 amino acids. The germline CDR1 and CDR2 sequences are MNHEY and SMNVEV (reference sequence). The CDR3, as DNA: TGTGCCAGCAGTTTAGCCCCTGGACTAGCGGGATATAGTATCCATGAGCAGTTCTTC. Translated: CASSLAPGLAGYSIHEQFF.

Worth noting for this clonotype: This clone may be a read error of a much larger clone one base away. The J gene is TRBJ1-1, the V gene TRBV28, with D possibly matching TRBD1 (5 bases). CDR1 is MDHEN and CDR2 is SYDVKM in the germline V gene. Trimming shortened V by 4 bases and J by 2 bases, and 11 bases separated the two germline ends. The length of the CDR3 is 14 residues. The CDR3 here is CASSSGIGNTEAFF. CDR3 coding DNA: TGTGCCAGCAGTTCAGGGATAGGAAACACTGAAGCTTTCTTT. Based on the CDR3 plus reference TRBV28 and TRBJ1-1, the full variable domain is DVKVTQSSRYLVKRTGEKVFLECVQDMDHENMFWYRQDPGLGLRLIYFSYDVKMKEKGDIPEGYSVSREKKERFSLILESASTNQTSMYLCASSSGIGNTEAFFGQGTRLTVV.

The table lists this clonotype with a few counts. At one boundary the junction diverges from the germline segment, which might be a read error. In nucleotides, the CDR3 is TGTGCTAGCAGCTTATTGGGACAGGGGTGTTCTGGGGCCAACGTCCTGACTTTC. Translating it yields CASSLLGQGCSGANVLTF. The chain has TRBV7-7 and TRBJ2-6; 10 positions agree with TRBD1. The germline CDR1 and CDR2 sequences are SSHAT and FNYEAQ (reference sequence). The CDR3 has 18 residues.

This clonotype was detected ten times or more. The chain employs TRBV7-6 and TRBJ2-5; 12 bases agree with TRBD2. V was pared by 4 bases and J by 5 bases, with 8 bases of the junction left unmatched. The CDR3 has 16 amino acids. Per germline, CDR1 SGHVS and CDR2 FNYEAQ. This CDR3 is CASSSSGLAGYETQYF. CDR3 nucleotides: TGTGCCAGCAGCTCCTCGGGACTAGCGGGTTACGAGACCCAGTACTTC. The full variable domain, completed using reference TRBV7-6 and TRBJ2-5, is GAGVSQSPRYKVTKRGQDVALRCDPISGHVSLYWYRQALGQGPEFLTYFNYEAQQDKSGLPNDRFSAERPEGSISTLTIQRTEQRDSAMYRCASSSSGLAGYETQYFGPGTRLLVL.

This clonotype was counted at least ten times. The V gene is TRBV2, the J gene TRBJ1-6; 7 bases line up with TRBD1. With 7 bases clipped from V and 14 bases from J, the junction kept 14 bases outside the gene matches. The germline CDR1 and CDR2 sequences are SNHLY and FYNNEI. The CDR3 runs to 14 residues. In nucleotides, the CDR3 is TGTGCCAGCATGGGACAGAGTCCCAATTCGGCCCTCCACTTT. Encoded protein: CASMGQSPNSALHF.

This CDR3 reads CASSDLGLSMNTEAFF. In DNA, the CDR3 is TGCGCCAGCAGTGACCTTGGACTGAGCATGAACACTGAAGCTTTCTTT. V is TRBV10-2 and J is TRBJ1-1; no definite D call. Trimming took 3 bases from V and 0 from J, leaving 14 bases between them. The CDR3 loop spans 16 amino acids. Germline CDR1 WSHSY, CDR2 SAAADI.

This clonotype has ten or more counts. This chain links TRBV30 with TRBJ2-5, with a tentative D call TRBD2 (6 bases). This CDR3 has 12 amino acids. The germline CDR1 and CDR2 sequences are GTSNPN and SVGIG (reference sequence). The V gene lost 3 bases and the J gene lost 5 bases, with 10 bases spanning the gap. DNA of the CDR3: TGTGCCTGGAGGTTGAGCGGGGAGACCCAGTACTTC. Protein: CAWRLSGETQYF.

In this sample, this clonotype turned up many times. The chain has TRBV6-2 or TRBV6-3 and TRBJ2-5, with D possibly called TRBD1 or TRBD2 (5 bases each). The CDR3 extends over 17 amino acids. Between the trimmed V and J ends, which lost 0 bases and 5 bases, there was a span of 19 bases. Per germline, CDR1 MNHEY and CDR2 SVGEGT. The CDR3 coding sequence is TGTGCCAGCAGTTACTCCCCCTCAGGGCCGGGGATGGAGACCCAGTACTTC. It translates to CASSYSPSGPGMETQYF.

This clonotype was detected a few times. The V and J genes are TRBV6-1 and TRBJ2-6; D might be TRBD1 (6 bases). The CDR3 has 15 residues. From germline, CDR1 is MNHNS and CDR2 SASEGT. V was clipped by 6 bases and J by 3 bases, with 12 bases between them. The DNA of the CDR3 is TGTGCCAGCAGCCCTGACAGGTTTGGGGCCAACGTCCTGACTTTC. This encodes CASSPDRFGANVLTF.

This clonotype was recorded many times. The V gene is TRBV3-1, the J gene TRBJ1-1; D gene unclear. This CDR3 is 11 amino acids long. The V end lost 1 base, the J end lost 11 bases, and 8 bases lay between the germline ends. The germline V gene encodes CDR1 LGHDT and CDR2 YNNKEL (reference sequence). CDR3 amino acids: CASSQGRHAFF. The DNA of the CDR3 is TGTGCCAGCAGCCAAGGACGGCACGCTTTCTTT.

The rearrangement uses TRBV9 and TRBJ2-1; D perhaps matches TRBD2 (6 bases). V lost 0 bases to trimming and J lost 7 bases, with 17 bases between them. Germline V gene sequence: CDR1 SGDLS, CDR2 YYNGEE. This CDR3 is built from 16 residues. The CDR3 is CASSVASVAGKNEQFF. As DNA, the CDR3 is TGTGCCAGCAGCGTAGCCTCGGTCGCGGGGAAGAATGAGCAGTTCTTC.

The chain is built from TRBV13 and TRBJ1-1, with TRBD1 matching 8 bases. CDR1 and CDR2 from the germline V gene are PRHDT and FYEKMQ (reference sequence). Trimming took 4 bases from V and 0 from J; bases not matched to a gene: 7. CDR3 size: 16 residues. The CDR3, as DNA: TGTGCCAGCAGCTCGGGACAGGAGTCGATGAACACTGAAGCTTTCTTT. It specifies CASSSGQESMNTEAFF.

This clonotype was detected ten times or more. The chain employs TRBV3-1 and TRBJ2-7; possibly TRBD1 or TRBD2 for D (5 bases each). There are 14 residues in the CDR3. Germline loops: CDR1 LGHDT, CDR2 YNNKEL (reference sequence). With 4 bases removed from V and 5 bases from J, the gap between germline ends came to 15 bases. The CDR3 sequence is CASSLDSGADEQYF. CDR3 DNA sequence: TGTGCCAGCAGCCTCGACAGCGGCGCAGACGAGCAGTACTTC.

Concerning this clonotype: A much larger clone sits a single nucleotide away, making a read error possible. The rearrangement links TRBV6-2 or TRBV6-3 to TRBJ1-2, with 12 bases fitting TRBD1. Per the germline V gene, CDR1 is MNHEY and CDR2 is SVGEGT. The CDR3 runs 16 residues. The CDR3 loop reads CASRTYRDRGPRGYSF. CDR3 sequence (DNA): TGTGCCAGCAGAACCTACCGGGACAGGGGGCCGCGGGGCTACTCCTTC.

This clonotype has at least ten counts. The chain has TRBV6-2 or TRBV6-3 and TRBJ2-5; 9 positions agree with TRBD2. The CDR3 is 20 amino acids. The germline gives CDR1 MNHEY, CDR2 SVGEGT. V was clipped by 5 bases and J by 0 bases; unmatched bases: 19. CDR3 in DNA: TGTGCCAGCAGTGAACATCGTAGCGGGAGAGGAGGCGGGTACCAAGAGACCCAGTACTTC. Its translation: CASSEHRSGRGGGYQETQYF.

This clonotype was observed a few times. A much bigger clone sits one base away, suggesting this may be a read error. The conserved final phenylalanine or tryptophan is absent from the CDR3, which likely points to a read error. The CDR3 loop is CASKLAGVHEQYL. The DNA for the CDR3 is TGTGCCAGCAAACTAGCGGGAGTCCACGAGCAGTACCTC. The chain carries TRBV2 and TRBJ2-7, with 11 bases aligning to TRBD2. Germline V gene sequence: CDR1 SNHLY, CDR2 FYNNEI. Trimming at V came to 7 bases and at J to 5 bases, leaving 4 bases not matched to a gene. This CDR3 contains 13 residues.

There are many counts of this clonotype. The chain recombines TRBV2 with TRBJ2-1; possibly TRBD1 for D (6 bases). Looked up from germline, CDR1 is SNHLY and CDR2 is FYNNEI. The CDR3 extends over 11 amino acids. The ends were cut back, 7 bases at V and 5 bases at J, with 6 bases in the middle. This chain's CDR3 is CASKGDNEQFF. CDR3 DNA: TGTGCCAGCAAGGGGGACAATGAGCAGTTCTTC. Full variable domain (remainder filled in from reference TRBV2 and TRBJ2-1): EPEVTQTPSHQVTQMGQEVILRCVPISNHLYFYWYRQILGQKVEFLVSFYNNEISEKSEIFDDQFSVERPDGSNFTLKIRSTKLEDSAMYFCASKGDNEQFFGPGTRLTVL.

The rearrangement joins TRBV2 to TRBJ1-2; the D gene is possibly TRBD1 (5 bases). Germline V gene lookup returns CDR1 SNHLY and CDR2 FYNNEI. V was cut by 10 bases and J by 3 bases, with 21 bases left in between. This CDR3 is 15 amino acids long. CDR3 DNA sequence: TGTGCCACCAGCAGAGATCTAGGGGATTACTATGGCTACACCTTC. Amino acids: CATSRDLGDYYGYTF.

In its sample, this clonotype was seen many times. This chain links TRBV24-1 with TRBJ2-5; 7 positions agree with TRBD2. The V segment lost 5 bases and the J segment 1 base; nucleotides outside the gene matches: 3. There are 14 residues in the CDR3. Germline V gives CDR1 KGHDR, CDR2 SFDVKD. The CDR3 DNA is TGTGCCACCAGTGCCCCTAGCGGCCAAGAGACCCAGTACTTC. Its protein product is CATSAPSGQETQYF.

This clonotype was seen a few times. The V call is TRBV5-4, the J call TRBJ2-5; D is undetermined. CDR1 is SGHNT, CDR2 YYREEE, per germline (reference sequence). V was pared by 3 bases and J by 5 bases, with 17 bases between. The CDR3 is 15 residues long. CDR3 loop: CASSWNRAARETQYF. The CDR3, as DNA: TGTGCCAGCAGCTGGAATAGGGCGGCCCGGGAGACCCAGTACTTC.